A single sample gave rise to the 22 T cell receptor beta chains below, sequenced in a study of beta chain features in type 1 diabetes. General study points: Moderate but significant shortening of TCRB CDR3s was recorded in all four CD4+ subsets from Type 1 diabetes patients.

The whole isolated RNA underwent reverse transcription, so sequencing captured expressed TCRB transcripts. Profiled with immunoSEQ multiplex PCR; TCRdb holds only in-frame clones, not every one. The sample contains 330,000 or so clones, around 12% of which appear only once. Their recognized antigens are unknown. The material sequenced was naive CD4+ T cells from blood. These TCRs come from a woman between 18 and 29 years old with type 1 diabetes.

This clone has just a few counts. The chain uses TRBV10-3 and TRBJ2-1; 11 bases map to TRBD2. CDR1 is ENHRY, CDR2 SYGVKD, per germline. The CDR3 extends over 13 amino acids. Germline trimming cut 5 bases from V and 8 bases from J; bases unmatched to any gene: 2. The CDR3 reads CAISPTSGDEQFF. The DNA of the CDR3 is TGTGCCATCAGTCCGACTAGCGGGGATGAGCAGTTCTTC.

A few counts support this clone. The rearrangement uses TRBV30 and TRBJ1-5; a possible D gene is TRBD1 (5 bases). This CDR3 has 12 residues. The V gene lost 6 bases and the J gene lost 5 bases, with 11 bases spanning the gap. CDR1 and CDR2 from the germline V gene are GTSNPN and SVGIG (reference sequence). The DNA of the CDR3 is TGTGCCTGTAGCGGGACGCATCAGCCCCAGCATTTT. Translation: CACSGTHQPQHF.

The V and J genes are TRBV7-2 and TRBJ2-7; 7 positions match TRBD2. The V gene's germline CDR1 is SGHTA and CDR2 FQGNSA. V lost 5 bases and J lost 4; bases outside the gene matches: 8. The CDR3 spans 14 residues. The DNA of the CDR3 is TGTGCCAGCAGCCTCCACCAACTAGCGTACGAGCAGTACTTC. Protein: CASSLHQLAYEQYF.

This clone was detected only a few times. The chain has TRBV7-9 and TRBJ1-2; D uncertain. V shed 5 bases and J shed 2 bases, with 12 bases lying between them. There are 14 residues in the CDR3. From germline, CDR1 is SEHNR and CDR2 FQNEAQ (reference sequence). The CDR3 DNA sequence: TGTGCCAGCAGCACCTTTGAGGCAAACTATGGCTACACCTTC. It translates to CASSTFEANYGYTF.

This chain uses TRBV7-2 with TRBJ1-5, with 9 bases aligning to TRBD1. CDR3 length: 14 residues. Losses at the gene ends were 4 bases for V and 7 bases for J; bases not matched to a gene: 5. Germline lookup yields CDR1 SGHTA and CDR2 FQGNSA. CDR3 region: CASSSRQGEQPQHF. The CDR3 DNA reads TGTGCCAGCAGCTCTCGACAGGGGGAGCAGCCCCAGCATTTT.

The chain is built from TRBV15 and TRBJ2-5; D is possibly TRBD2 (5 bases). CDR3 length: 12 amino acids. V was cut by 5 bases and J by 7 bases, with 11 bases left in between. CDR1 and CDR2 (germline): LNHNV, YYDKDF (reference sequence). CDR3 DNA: TGTGCCACCAGCGATGGACTTAGGACCCAGTACTTC. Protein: CATSDGLRTQYF.

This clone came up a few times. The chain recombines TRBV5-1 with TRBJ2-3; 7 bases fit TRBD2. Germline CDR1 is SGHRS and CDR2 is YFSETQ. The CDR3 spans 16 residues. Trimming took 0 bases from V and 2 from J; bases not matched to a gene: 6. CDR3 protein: CASSLGGRRNTDTQYF. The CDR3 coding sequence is TGCGCCAGCAGCTTGGGCGGGAGACGAAACACAGATACGCAGTATTTT.

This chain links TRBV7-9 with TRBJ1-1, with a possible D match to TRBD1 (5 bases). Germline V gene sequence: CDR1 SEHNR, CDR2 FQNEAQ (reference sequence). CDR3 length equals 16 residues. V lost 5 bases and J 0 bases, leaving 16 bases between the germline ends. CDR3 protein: CASSLSHRLVNTEAFF. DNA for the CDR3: TGTGCCAGCAGCCTCTCCCACAGGTTGGTGAACACTGAAGCTTTCTTT.

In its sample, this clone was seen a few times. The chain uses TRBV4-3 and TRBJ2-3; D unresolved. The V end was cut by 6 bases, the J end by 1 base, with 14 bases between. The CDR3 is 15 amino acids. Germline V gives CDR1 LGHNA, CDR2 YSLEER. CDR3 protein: CASSSSPPGTDTQYF. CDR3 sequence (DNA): TGCGCCAGCAGTTCAAGCCCTCCGGGCACAGATACGCAGTATTTT.

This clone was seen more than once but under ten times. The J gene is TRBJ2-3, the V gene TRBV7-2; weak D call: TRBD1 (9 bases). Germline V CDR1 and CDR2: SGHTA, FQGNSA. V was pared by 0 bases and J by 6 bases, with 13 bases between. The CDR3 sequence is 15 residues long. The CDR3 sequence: CASSLASGTGDTQYF. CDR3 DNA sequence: TGTGCCAGCAGCTTAGCTAGCGGGACAGGGGATACGCAGTATTTT. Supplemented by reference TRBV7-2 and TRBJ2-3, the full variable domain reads GAGVSQSPSNKVTEKGKDVELRCDPISGHTALYWYRQSLGQGLEFLIYFQGNSAPDKSGLPSDRFSAERTGGSVSTLTIQRTQQEDSAVYLCASSLASGTGDTQYFGPGTRLTVL.

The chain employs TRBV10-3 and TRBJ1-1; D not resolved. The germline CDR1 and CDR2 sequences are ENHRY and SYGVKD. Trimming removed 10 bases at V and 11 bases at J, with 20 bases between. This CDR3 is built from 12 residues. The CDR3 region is CASRTKTWEAFF. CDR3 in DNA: TGTGCCAGCAGGACCAAGACTTGGGAGGCTTTCTTT.

The CDR3 nucleotides read TGTGCCAGCTGGGGGGTCTTCCCCGAGGCCCAGTACTTC. Translation gives CASWGVFPEAQYF. V is TRBV28 and J is TRBJ2-5; TRBD2 is a possible D gene (6 bases). Trimming stripped 8 bases from V and 9 bases from J, with 19 bases between. This CDR3 has 13 residues. CDR1 and CDR2 (germline): MDHEN, SYDVKM.

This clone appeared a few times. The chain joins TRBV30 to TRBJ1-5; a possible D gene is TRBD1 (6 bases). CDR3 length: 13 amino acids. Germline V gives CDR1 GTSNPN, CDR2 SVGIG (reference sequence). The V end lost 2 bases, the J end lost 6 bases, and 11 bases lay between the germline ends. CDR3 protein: CAWSTTGIQPQHF. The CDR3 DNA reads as TGTGCCTGGAGTACCACAGGGATTCAGCCCCAGCATTTT.

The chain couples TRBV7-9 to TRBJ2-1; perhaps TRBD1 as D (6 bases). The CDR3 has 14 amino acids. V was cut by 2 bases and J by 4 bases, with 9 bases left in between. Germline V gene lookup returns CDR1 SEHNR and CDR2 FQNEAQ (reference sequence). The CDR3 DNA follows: TGTGCCAGCAGCTTAAGGCAGGGGTACAATGAGCAGTTCTTC. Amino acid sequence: CASSLRQGYNEQFF.

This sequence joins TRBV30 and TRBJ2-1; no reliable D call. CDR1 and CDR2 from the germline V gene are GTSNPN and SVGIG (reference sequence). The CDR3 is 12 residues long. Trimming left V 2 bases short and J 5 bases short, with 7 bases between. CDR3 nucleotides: TGTGCCTGGAGTCCACCTAACAATGAGCAGTTCTTC. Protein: CAWSPPNNEQFF.

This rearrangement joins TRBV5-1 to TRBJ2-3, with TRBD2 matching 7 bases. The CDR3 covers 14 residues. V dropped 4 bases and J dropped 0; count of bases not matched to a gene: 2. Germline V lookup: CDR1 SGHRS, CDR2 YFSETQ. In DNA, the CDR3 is TGCGCCAGCAGCGGGGGGGACAGCACAGATACGCAGTATTTT. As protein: CASSGGDSTDTQYF. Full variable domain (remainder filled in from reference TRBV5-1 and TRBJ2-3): KAGVTQTPRYLIKTRGQQVTLSCSPISGHRSVSWYQQTPGQGLQFLFEYFSETQRNKGNFPGRFSGRQFSNSRSEMNVSTLELGDSALYLCASSGGDSTDTQYFGPGTRLTVL.

CDR3: CASSQGGVGGNQPQHF. DNA of the CDR3: TGTGCCAGTAGCCAGGGGGGTGTCGGAGGCAATCAGCCCCAGCATTTT. J is TRBJ1-5 and V is TRBV19; 7 bases line up with TRBD1. This CDR3 has 16 amino acids. Germline lookup yields CDR1 LNHDA and CDR2 SQIVND (reference sequence). Germline trimming cut 6 bases from V and 2 bases from J; bases unmatched to any gene: 10.

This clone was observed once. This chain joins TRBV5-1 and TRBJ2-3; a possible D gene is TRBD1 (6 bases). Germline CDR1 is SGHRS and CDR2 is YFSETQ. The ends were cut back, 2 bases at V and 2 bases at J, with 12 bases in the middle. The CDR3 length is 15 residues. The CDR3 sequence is CASSFGDKDTDTQYF. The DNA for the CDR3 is TGCGCCAGCAGCTTTGGGGACAAGGACACAGATACGCAGTATTTT.

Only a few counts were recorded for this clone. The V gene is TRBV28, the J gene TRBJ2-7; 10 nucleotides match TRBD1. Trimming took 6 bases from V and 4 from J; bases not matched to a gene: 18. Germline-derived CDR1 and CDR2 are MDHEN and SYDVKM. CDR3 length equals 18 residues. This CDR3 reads CASSRRGSPGQGRYEQYF. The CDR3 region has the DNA TGTGCCAGCAGCCGAAGGGGATCCCCGGGACAGGGGAGGTACGAGCAGTACTTC.

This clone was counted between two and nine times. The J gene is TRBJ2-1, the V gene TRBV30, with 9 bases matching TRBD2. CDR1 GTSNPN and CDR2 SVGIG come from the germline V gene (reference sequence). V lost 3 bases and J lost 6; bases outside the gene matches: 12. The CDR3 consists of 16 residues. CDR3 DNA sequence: TGTGCCTGGAGAAGTGTGCGGCTAGCGGGGCCCAATGAGCAGTTCTTC. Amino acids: CAWRSVRLAGPNEQFF.

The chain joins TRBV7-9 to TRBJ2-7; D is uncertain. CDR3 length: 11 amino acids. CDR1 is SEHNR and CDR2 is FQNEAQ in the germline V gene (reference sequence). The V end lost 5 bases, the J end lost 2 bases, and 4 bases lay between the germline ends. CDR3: CASSPTYEQYF. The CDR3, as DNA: TGTGCCAGCAGCCCCACCTACGAGCAGTACTTC.

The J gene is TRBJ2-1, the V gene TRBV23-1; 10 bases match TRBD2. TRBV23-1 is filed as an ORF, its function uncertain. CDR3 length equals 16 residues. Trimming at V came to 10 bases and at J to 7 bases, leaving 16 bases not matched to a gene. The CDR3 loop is CATPRTPGLARNEQFF. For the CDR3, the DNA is TGCGCCACCCCACGCACCCCGGGACTAGCGCGGAATGAGCAGTTCTTC.